This T cell receptor beta chain is drawn from a study of blood T cell repertoires in COVID-19. TCRdb's table, derived via immunoSEQ multiplex PCR, lists solely in-frame clones and lacks some. The data hold some 220,000 clones, with 82% observed a single time. The CDR3 contains 15 residues. Deletions cut 4 bases from V and 0 bases from J, with 10 bases between. Germline V CDR1 and CDR2: LNHDA, SQIVND (reference sequence). The V and J genes are TRBV19 and TRBJ1-5; D perhaps matches TRBD1 (5 bases). The source is a woman in her 70s with COVID-19, enrolled during active disease. The specimen was peripheral blood. The CDR3 sequence: CASSTQGGSNQPQHF. The CDR3 region has the DNA TGTGCCAGTAGTACCCAGGGTGGTAGCAATCAGCCCCAGCATTTT.